Reported below is one TCR beta chain. Its target is not known. This entry belongs to a study of cytomegalovirus exposure and HLA in healthy donors. About the study: The 120 validation repertoires, a later analysis reported, used the same platform as the approximately 700 first-cohort repertoires.

Sequencing was performed with immunoSEQ multiplex PCR; in TCRdb, only in-frame clones are kept and a portion is missing. The sample contains approximately 60,000 clones, 90% of which appear only once. The germline V gene has CDR1 SGHRS and CDR2 YFSETQ. The length of the CDR3 is 14 residues. The germline V and J ends were trimmed by 1 base and 0 bases, with 4 bases remaining between them. Overall study results and limits: Usually a TCR sequence was rare, but some public TCRs were found in many donors. The listing of about 150 TCR beta chains classed them as cytomegalovirus-associated.

Material: PBMCs. The genes are TRBV5-1 and TRBJ1-4; D unclear. The origin of this receptor is a man aged 18 to 30 in good health and CMV-seronegative. The CDR3 sequence is CASSLLATNEKLFF. CDR3 DNA: TGCGCCAGCAGCTTGCTAGCAACTAATGAAAAACTGTTTTTT. Full variable domain (missing parts from reference TRBV5-1 and TRBJ1-4): KAGVTQTPRYLIKTRGQQVTLSCSPISGHRSVSWYQQTPGQGLQFLFEYFSETQRNKGNFPGRFSGRQFSNSRSEMNVSTLELGDSALYLCASSLLATNEKLFFGSGTQLSVL.